The 16 T cell receptor beta chains below were found in one sample sequenced in a study of cytomegalovirus exposure and HLA in healthy donors. In the PCR, 60 Vbeta and 13 Jbeta primers were used. Produced via immunoSEQ multiplex PCR; TCRdb's table is partial and in-frame only. The sample records 150,000 or so clones, approximately 72% being singletons. The sample taken for sequencing was PBMCs. These receptors originate from a human donor in good health.

This clone is a singleton in its sample. The V and J genes are TRBV20-1 and TRBJ2-3; a possible D gene is TRBD2 (5 bases). The CDR3 extends over 11 amino acids. V was shortened by 3 bases and J by 4 bases, with 5 bases between the two germline ends. Germline CDR1 reads DFQATT; CDR2 reads SNEGSKA (reference sequence). The CDR3 here is CSARDSDTQYF. CDR3 DNA: TGCAGTGCTAGGGACTCAGATACGCAGTATTTT.

This clone has just a few counts. The chain couples TRBV10-3 to TRBJ1-1; D not certain. The CDR3 totals 14 residues. V lost 5 bases and J 4 bases, leaving 14 bases between the germline ends. Germline V lookup: CDR1 ENHRY, CDR2 SYGVKD. CDR3 DNA: TGTGCCATCAGTCCGGACGGGATGGTCACTGAAGCTTTCTTT. It yields the protein CAISPDGMVTEAFF.

A single count supports this clone. V is TRBV5-4 and J is TRBJ2-1; 12 positions match TRBD2. V gave up 0 bases and J gave up 4 bases; unmatched junction bases: 5. The length of the CDR3 is 17 residues. Germline CDR1 reads SGHNT; CDR2 reads YYREEE (reference sequence). This CDR3 is CASSLGASGGVYNEQFF. The CDR3 coding sequence is TGTGCCAGCAGCTTGGGGGCTAGCGGGGGGGTATACAATGAGCAGTTCTTC.

In regard to this clone: The sample has other DNA sequences that encode this CDR3 too. This sequence joins TRBV2 and TRBJ1-1, with TRBD1 as a possible D gene (5 bases). Trimming stripped 5 bases from V and 0 bases from J, with 13 bases between. The CDR3 extends over 15 amino acids. Germline V gene sequence: CDR1 SNHLY, CDR2 FYNNEI. In nucleotides, the CDR3 is TGTGCCAGCAGTACAAAGACAGAGATGAACACTGAAGCTTTCTTT. Translating gives CASSTKTEMNTEAFF.

V and J are TRBV7-2 and TRBJ2-3; no firm D call. Germline V gene lookup returns CDR1 SGHTA and CDR2 FQGNSA. CDR3 length: 12 residues. V gave up 7 bases and J gave up 0 bases, with 5 bases separating them. This CDR3 is CASKRSTDTQYF. The CDR3 DNA is TGTGCCAGCAAGCGCAGCACAGATACGCAGTATTTT.

The chain joins TRBV7-9 to TRBJ1-1; tentatively, D is TRBD1 (6 bases). Deletions cut 4 bases from V and 5 bases from J, with 17 bases between. Germline CDR1 and CDR2: SEHNR and FQNEAQ (reference sequence). The CDR3 contains 15 residues. CDR3 sequence (DNA): TGTGCCAGCAGCTGGGGACAAGGAGGAGGAACTGAAGCTTTCTTT. Residues: CASSWGQGGGTEAFF. The full variable domain, rest sourced from reference TRBV7-9 and TRBJ1-1, is DTGVSQNPRHKITKRGQNVTFRCDPISEHNRLYWYRQTLGQGPEFLTYFQNEAQLEKSRLLSDRFSAERPKGSFSTLEIQRTEQGDSAMYLCASSWGQGGGTEAFFGQGTRLTVV.

V usage is TRBV7-2 and J usage is TRBJ2-7; D is perhaps TRBD2 (6 bases). The CDR3 has 15 residues. V shed 0 bases and J shed 3 bases, with 12 bases lying between them. The germline V gene encodes CDR1 SGHTA and CDR2 FQGNSA. CDR3 protein: CASSLAGTDYYEQYF. Here the CDR3 DNA reads TGTGCCAGCAGCTTAGCGGGGACGGACTACTACGAGCAGTACTTC.

This clone was observed a few times. J is TRBJ2-7 and V is TRBV11-2, with a possible D match to TRBD1 (5 bases). The CDR3 runs 13 residues. From germline, CDR1 is SGHAT and CDR2 FQNNGV. The V end lost 5 bases, the J end lost 3 bases, and 11 bases lay between the germline ends. For the CDR3, the DNA is TGTGCCAGCAGCACTTCGACAGTCTACGAGCAGTACTTC. Its translation is CASSTSTVYEQYF. Filled out from reference TRBV11-2 and TRBJ2-7, the complete variable domain reads EAGVAQSPRYKIIEKRQSVAFWCNPISGHATLYWYQQILGQGPKLLIQFQNNGVVDDSQLPKDRFSAERLKGVDSTLKIQPAKLEDSAVYLCASSTSTVYEQYFGPGTRLTVT.

The V call is TRBV7-9, the J call TRBJ2-6; a weak D match, TRBD2 (5 bases). Germline CDR1 SEHNR, CDR2 FQNEAQ (reference sequence). The V end lost 5 bases, the J end lost 0 bases, and 14 bases lay between the germline ends. This CDR3 has 17 amino acids. The CDR3 DNA is TGTGCCAGCAGCCCTCCGTTTCGGGACTCTGGGGCCAACGTCCTGACTTTC. Translating gives CASSPPFRDSGANVLTF.

This clone was observed a handful of times. V gene TRBV9 combines with J gene TRBJ2-5; 7 bases agree with TRBD2. The closer fit of TRBJ2-7 to the DNA end suggests the J call may be wrong. The germline gives CDR1 SGDLS, CDR2 YYNGEE. CDR3 length equals 14 residues. The CDR3 nucleotides are TGTGCCAGCAGCGCCCGGGGGGACGGACCCGAGCAGTACTTC. Protein: CASSARGDGPEQYF.

The rearrangement joins TRBV5-6 to TRBJ2-7; D unclear. Germline CDR1 is SGHDT and CDR2 is YYEEEE. The V and J ends lost 2 bases and 1 base respectively, with 4 bases between them. The CDR3 consists of 12 residues. This chain's CDR3 is CASSFQSYEQYF. The CDR3 coding sequence is TGTGCCAGCAGCTTCCAATCCTACGAGCAGTACTTC.

The chain employs TRBV6-4 and TRBJ1-5; D gene uncertain. The V gene's germline CDR1 is MRHNA and CDR2 SNTAGT. The CDR3 length is 14 residues. V was cut by 4 bases and J by 2 bases, with 9 bases left in between. The CDR3 region is CASSAGWGNQPQHF. CDR3 in DNA: TGTGCCAGCAGTGCGGGGTGGGGCAATCAGCCCCAGCATTTT.

This clone showed up just a few times. V usage is TRBV25-1 and J usage is TRBJ1-2, with 7 bases that match TRBD1. The CDR3 extends over 15 amino acids. Trimming removed 4 bases from V and 2 bases from J; junction bases left unmatched: 7. The V gene's germline CDR1 is MGHDK and CDR2 SYGVNS. The CDR3 here is CASSGLTGTNYGYTF. As DNA, the CDR3 is TGTGCCAGCAGTGGTTTGACAGGGACCAACTATGGCTACACCTTC.

V is TRBV2 and J is TRBJ1-1, with a weak D call TRBD1 (5 bases). This CDR3 has 14 amino acids. From germline, CDR1 is SNHLY and CDR2 FYNNEI. V lost 1 base and J lost 3, with 9 bases in between. The CDR3 loop reads CASSEEGRDTEAFF. CDR3 bases: TGTGCCAGCAGTGAAGAGGGCAGGGACACTGAAGCTTTCTTT. Full variable domain (outside the CDR3, taken from reference TRBV2 and TRBJ1-1): EPEVTQTPSHQVTQMGQEVILRCVPISNHLYFYWYRQILGQKVEFLVSFYNNEISEKSEIFDDQFSVERPDGSNFTLKIRSTKLEDSAMYFCASSEEGRDTEAFFGQGTRLTVV.

The chain is built from TRBV27 and TRBJ2-7, with D perhaps TRBD2 (6 bases). Germline V gene sequence: CDR1 MNHEY, CDR2 SMNVEV (reference sequence). V was pared by 4 bases and J by 5 bases, with 12 bases between. The CDR3 spans 13 residues. CDR3 sequence reads: CASSSLATDEQYF. In nucleotides, the CDR3 is TGTGCCAGCAGTTCGCTAGCGACCGACGAGCAGTACTTC.

This chain links TRBV7-3 with TRBJ2-7; a possible D gene is TRBD1 (6 bases). CDR1 is SGHTA and CDR2 is FQGTGA in the germline V gene. The CDR3 spans 13 residues. Trimming cost V 3 bases and J 7 bases, with 13 bases left between them. This CDR3 reads CASSFQGPSEQYF. The CDR3 DNA reads TGTGCCAGCAGCTTTCAGGGGCCGTCAGAGCAGTACTTC. Drawing the rest from reference TRBV7-3 and TRBJ2-7, the complete variable domain is GAGVSQTPSNKVTEKGKYVELRCDPISGHTALYWYRQSLGQGPEFLIYFQGTGAADDSGLPNDRFFAVRPEGSVSTLKIQRTERGDSAVYLCASSFQGPSEQYFGPGTRLTVT.